The sequence of this T cell receptor beta chain was determined in a study of cytomegalovirus exposure and HLA in healthy donors (dated by TCRdb to between 2016 and 2019). About the investigation overall: A later analysis indicated that the 120 or so validation repertoires were generated on the platform also employed for the 600 to 750 repertoires of the first cohort. The study aimed to test whether signatures of past pathogen exposure could be identified by cataloging public T cell receptors. In addition to the first cohort of several hundred subjects, a separate validation cohort of some 120 different subjects was used. High-throughput TCR immunosequencing, statistical association of individual TCRs with disease status, and machine learning were combined to predict cytomegalovirus infection status.

Library method: the immunoSEQ multiplex PCR assay. For the original study's pipeline: A statistical classification framework was built to diagnose cytomegalovirus status from the catalog of TCR beta chain sequences. Entries here come from immuneACCESS through TCRdb and include only in-frame sequences with V and J called. Some clones fail to appear in such tables; in the studies checked, an unresolved V gene covers under half of the shortfall, and the cause of the remainder is unknown. V, J and clone size are those of that table, while D and trimming were read from the DNA. The sample table contains 200,000 or so clones; only one count was recorded for approximately 82% of them. In total, the top ten clones hold roughly 13% of the sample. Broader findings and caveats from the paper: Of the cluster scores, roughly 95% were above 0 in a later analysis, which found that TCRs clustered in the first cohort also tended to co-occur in the 90 to 150 validation repertoires. The authors suggested that the approach could potentially be generalized to other disease states and immunological phenotypes. In vitro tests confirmed that a few of the cytomegalovirus-associated TCR beta chains recognize cytomegalovirus antigens. In the study, 164 TCR beta chains were listed as associated with cytomegalovirus. Cytomegalovirus status was reported to be diagnosed by the classifier with high specificity and sensitivity in both the original and validation cohorts. The validation cohort had no HLA typing available for a later analysis, so co-occurrence within that cohort was assessed over all 120 or so repertoires. While some public TCRs were present in many individuals, most TCR sequences turned up only very rarely across donors.

Remarks on this clone: Its antigen is still unknown. No much larger clone is present one base from it, and per-base qualities are unavailable.

The donors were included in the validation cohort of 120 subjects, a group kept apart from the approximately 670-subject first cohort. The sample was PBMCs. The sequence derives from a woman between 25 and 40 years old in good health and CMV-seropositive.

The CDR3 corresponds to CAIHRTWDEAFF. The sequenced DNA is TGTGCCATCCATCGGACATGGGATGAAGCTTTCTTT. Recombination joined TRBV6-5 with TRBJ1-1; a weak D assignment points to TRBD1 (5 bases agree). V is clipped by 10 bases and J by 7 bases, and the sequence between their germline boundaries is 16 bases long. As encoded in the germline V gene, CDR1 is MNHEY while CDR2 is SVGAGI. Inclusive of the bounding cysteine and phenylalanine, the CDR3 is 12 residues long. Left in the record is the CDR3 DNA by itself, 36 bases read in frame from the first base.